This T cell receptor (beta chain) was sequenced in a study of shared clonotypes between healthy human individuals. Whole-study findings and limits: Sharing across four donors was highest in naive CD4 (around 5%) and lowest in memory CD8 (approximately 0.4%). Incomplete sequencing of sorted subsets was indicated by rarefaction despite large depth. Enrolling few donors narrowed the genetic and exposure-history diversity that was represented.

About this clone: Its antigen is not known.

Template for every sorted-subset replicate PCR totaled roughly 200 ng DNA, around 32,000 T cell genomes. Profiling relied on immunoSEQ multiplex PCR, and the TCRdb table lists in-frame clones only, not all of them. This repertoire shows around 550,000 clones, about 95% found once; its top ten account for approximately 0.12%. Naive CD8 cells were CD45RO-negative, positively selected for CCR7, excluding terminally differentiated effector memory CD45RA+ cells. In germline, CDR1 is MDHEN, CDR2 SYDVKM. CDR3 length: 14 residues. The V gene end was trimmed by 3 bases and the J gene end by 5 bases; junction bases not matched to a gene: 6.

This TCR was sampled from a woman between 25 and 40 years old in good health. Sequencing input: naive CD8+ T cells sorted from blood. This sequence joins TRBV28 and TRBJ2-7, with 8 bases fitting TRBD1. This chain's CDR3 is CASSLAGGDHEQYF. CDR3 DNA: TGTGCCAGCAGTTTGGCAGGGGGCGACCACGAGCAGTACTTC.